What follows is one TCR beta chain and its context. This record comes from a study of blood T cell repertoires in COVID-19. About the research overall: Samples representing acute and convalescent COVID-19 were sourced from the United States, Italy and Spain.

Profiling relied on immunoSEQ multiplex PCR, and the TCRdb table lists in-frame clones only, not all of them. The sample carries 350,000 to 450,000 clones, roughly 90% recorded once. Trimming took 5 bases from V and 3 from J, leaving 14 bases between them. CDR1 and CDR2 from the germline V gene are LNHNV and YYDKDF (reference sequence). The CDR3 is 15 residues long. The sequence derives from a middle-aged man with acute or convalescent COVID-19. The sequenced material came from peripheral blood. The V call is TRBV15, the J call TRBJ1-5; D ambiguous. CDR3 amino acids: CATSFGVIDNQPQHF. In DNA form, the CDR3 reads TGTGCCACCAGCTTCGGAGTAATAGACAATCAGCCCCAGCATTTT. The whole variable domain, remainder taken from reference TRBV15 and TRBJ1-5, is DAMVIQNPRYQVTQFGKPVTLSCSQTLNHNVMYWYQQKSSQAPKLLFHYYDKDFNNEADTPDNFQSRRPNTSFCFLDIRSPGLGDTAMYLCATSFGVIDNQPQHFGDGTRLSIL.